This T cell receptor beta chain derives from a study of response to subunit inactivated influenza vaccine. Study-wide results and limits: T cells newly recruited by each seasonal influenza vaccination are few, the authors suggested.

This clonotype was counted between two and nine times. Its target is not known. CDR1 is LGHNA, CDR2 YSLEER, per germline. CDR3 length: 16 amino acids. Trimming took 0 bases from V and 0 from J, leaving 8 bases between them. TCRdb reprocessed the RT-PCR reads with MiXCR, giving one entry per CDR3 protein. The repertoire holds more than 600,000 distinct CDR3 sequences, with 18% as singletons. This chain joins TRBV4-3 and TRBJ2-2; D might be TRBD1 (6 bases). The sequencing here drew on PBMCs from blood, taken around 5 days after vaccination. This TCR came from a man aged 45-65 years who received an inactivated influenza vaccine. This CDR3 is CASSQDRGSNTGELFF. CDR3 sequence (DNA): TGCGCCAGCAGCCAAGACAGGGGCTCGAACACCGGGGAGCTGTTTTTT.